Below, 4 T cell receptor beta chains from the same sample are listed, as sequenced in a study of chemoradiotherapy in HPV16-positive cancers. Method: immunoSEQ multiplex PCR; TCRdb's copy keeps in-frame clones and lacks some. The sample has 2,500 to 3,000 clones, 85% seen once; the top ten hold 10% to 13%. Sample: blood, taken from a patient who underwent chemoradiotherapy. The receptors were gathered from a human donor with HPV-associated anogenital cancer.

The CDR3 DNA reads as TGTGCCACCAGCAGAGTTGCGGGGGAAGAGCAGTACGTC. Translated, it gives CATSRVAGEEQYV. V usage is TRBV15 and J usage is TRBJ2-7; 7 bases line up with TRBD2. Trimming at V came to 1 base and at J to 7 bases, leaving 4 bases not matched to a gene. CDR1 and CDR2 (germline): LNHNV, YYDKDF (reference sequence). The CDR3 covers 13 residues.

The J gene is TRBJ2-1, the V gene TRBV18; D not certain. The CDR3 is 11 amino acids. The V gene lost 6 bases and the J gene lost 7 bases, with 7 bases spanning the gap. In germline, CDR1 is KGHSH, CDR2 LQKENI. The CDR3 region has the DNA TGTGCCAGCTCGGTATCAAATGAGCAGTTCTTC. Encoded protein: CASSVSNEQFF.

In its sample, this clone was seen once. The chain has TRBV19 and TRBJ1-1; 9 nucleotides align to TRBD1. V was pared by 5 bases and J by 4 bases, with 8 bases of the junction left unmatched. From germline, CDR1 is LNHDA and CDR2 SQIVND (reference sequence). The CDR3 contains 15 residues. CDR3 sequence: CASSRTGVWGTEAFF. The CDR3 DNA sequence: TGTGCCAGTAGTCGGACAGGGGTTTGGGGCACTGAAGCTTTCTTT.

There are a few counts of this clone. CDR3 nucleotide sequence: TGTGCCTGGAGTGTAGGTGGGGGGACTGAAGCTTTCTTT. Its translation: CAWSVGGGTEAFF. The V and J genes are TRBV30 and TRBJ1-1, with D perhaps TRBD1 (5 bases). The CDR3 has 13 amino acids. The V end was cut by 0 bases, the J end by 5 bases, with 10 bases between. Germline V lookup: CDR1 GTSNPN, CDR2 SVGIG (reference sequence).